The 28 T cell receptor beta chains reported below all come from one sample, sequenced in a study of spatial heterogeneity in lung cancer. These receptors' targets are unknown. The time point here: sample taken at primary tumor resection. Study-level findings and limits: Mutation counts in tumors were tracked by counts of expanded intratumoral alpha and beta TCRs.

TCRdb ran MiXCR on the 5' RACE reads and lists one entry per CDR3 protein. The sample contains around 7,700 distinct CDR3 sequences, roughly a tenth of which appear only once. The input for sequencing was lung tumor tissue, taken at surgery. These receptors were taken from a male donor with early-stage non-small cell lung cancer.

This clonotype is judged medium-sized. The chain links TRBV28 to TRBJ1-4, with D hard to call. This CDR3 has 12 residues. Per the germline V gene, CDR1 is MDHEN and CDR2 is SYDVKM. Trimming shortened V by 5 bases and J by 10 bases, and 11 bases separated the two germline ends. The CDR3 protein is CASSPALAKLFF. For the CDR3, the DNA is TGTGCCAGCAGTCCCGCGTTGGCAAAACTGTTTTTT.

This clonotype is termed medium-sized. The rearrangement links TRBV13 to TRBJ1-2, with D tentatively TRBD1 (6 bases). Germline CDR1 is PRHDT and CDR2 is FYEKMQ (reference sequence). V lost 0 bases, J lost 4 bases, and 6 bases lay in between. There are 13 residues in the CDR3. Written as DNA, the CDR3 is TGTGCCAGCAGCTTAGGACAGGGCTATGGCTACACCTTC. It yields the protein CASSLGQGYGYTF. The whole variable domain, filled in from reference TRBV13 and TRBJ1-2, reads AAGVIQSPRHLIKEKRETATLKCYPIPRHDTVYWYQQGPGQDPQFLISFYEKMQSDKGSIPDRFSAQQFSDYHSELNMSSLELGDSALYFCASSLGQGYGYTFGSGTRLTVV.

In its sample, this clonotype was seen many times. The gene calls are TRBV5-1 and TRBJ2-4; D remains unclear. Trimming removed 0 bases at V and 15 bases at J, with 10 bases between. The germline V gene encodes CDR1 SGHRS and CDR2 YFSETQ. The length of the CDR3 is 11 residues. This chain's CDR3 is CASSLEGGLYF. CDR3 DNA sequence: TGCGCCAGCAGCTTGGAGGGTGGCTTGTACTTC.

In this sample, this clonotype is medium-sized (0.01 to 0.1%). The gene calls are TRBV5-4 and TRBJ1-2; no definite D call. Per the germline V gene, CDR1 is SGHNT and CDR2 is YYREEE (reference sequence). V lost 0 bases to trimming and J lost 3 bases, with 12 bases between them. The CDR3 length is 15 residues. This chain's CDR3 is CASSLGRALDYGYTF. CDR3 sequence (DNA): TGTGCCAGCAGCTTGGGCCGAGCTCTCGACTATGGCTACACCTTC.

The table lists this clonotype with many counts. The gene calls are TRBV20-1 and TRBJ2-1; 10 bases match TRBD2. The germline gives CDR1 DFQATT, CDR2 SNEGSKA (reference sequence). The J segment lost 6 bases and the V segment lost 1 base, leaving 3 bases of the junction unmatched. The CDR3 is 14 amino acids. Here the CDR3 reads CSARASGGFNEQFF. CDR3 DNA sequence: TGCAGTGCTAGAGCTAGCGGGGGATTCAATGAGCAGTTCTTC.

This clonotype qualifies as medium-sized. This chain links TRBV6-6 with TRBJ1-4; D call uncertain. CDR1 and CDR2 from the germline V gene are MNHNY and SVGAGI (reference sequence). CDR3 length equals 14 residues. V was clipped by 7 bases and J by 1 base, with 10 bases between them. This chain's CDR3 is CASKPGGTNEKLFF. CDR3 nucleotide sequence: TGTGCCAGCAAGCCCGGAGGAACTAATGAAAAACTGTTTTTT.

This clonotype was picked up a small number of times. V usage is TRBV20-1 and J usage is TRBJ2-7, with D perhaps matching TRBD1 (5 bases). The CDR3 has 11 residues. Germline assignment: CDR1 DFQATT and CDR2 SNEGSKA (reference sequence). The germline V and J ends were trimmed by 5 bases and 9 bases, with 14 bases remaining between them. The CDR3 DNA follows: TGCAGTGCTGGACATAACGGCGCGCAGTACTTC. Translating gives CSAGHNGAQYF.

The sample holds many counts of this clonotype. The V and J genes are TRBV10-3 and TRBJ2-1; 8 nucleotides align to TRBD2. V shed 1 base, J shed 8 bases, and the junction held 10 bases outside the gene matches. Germline V gives CDR1 ENHRY, CDR2 SYGVKD. This CDR3 is built from 16 residues. CDR3 bases: TGTGCCATCAGTGAGTTGGGCGGGAGGCTTGTGGATGAGCAGTTCTTC. It encodes CAISELGGRLVDEQFF.

In this sample, this clonotype is medium-sized. The chain links TRBV5-6 to TRBJ2-7; possible D gene TRBD1, 6 bases. This CDR3 spans 12 amino acids. Trimming removed 4 bases from V and 4 bases from J, with 9 bases in between. Per the germline V gene, CDR1 is SGHDT and CDR2 is YYEEEE. CDR3 DNA: TGTGCCAGCAGCCCTGGACAGTACGAGCAGTACTTC. Residues: CASSPGQYEQYF. Full variable domain (rest looked up from reference TRBV5-6 and TRBJ2-7): DAGVTQSPTHLIKTRGQQVTLRCSPKSGHDTVSWYQQALGQGPQFIFQYYEEEERQRGNFPDRFSGHQFPNYSSELNVNALLLGDSALYLCASSPGQYEQYFGPGTRLTVT.

The table lists this clonotype with a few counts. The V gene is TRBV6-1, the J gene TRBJ2-5; 11 bases agree with TRBD2. V shed 4 bases and J 2 bases; nucleotides not matched to a gene: 6. The CDR3 runs to 16 residues. Germline lookup yields CDR1 MNHNS and CDR2 SASEGT. The CDR3 nucleotides read TGTGCCAGCAGTGCGCGACTAGCGGGACAACAAGAGACCCAGTACTTC. Translating gives CASSARLAGQQETQYF.

With regard to this clonotype: Just one base apart from a much larger clone, this may be a read error. The chain links TRBV9 to TRBJ2-7, with 12 bases matching TRBD2. In germline, CDR1 is SGDLS, CDR2 YYNGEE. The CDR3 loop spans 15 amino acids. The CDR3 loop reads CVSSIGLAGPYEQYF. The CDR3 region has the DNA TGTGTCAGCAGCATCGGACTAGCGGGGCCCTACGAGCAGTACTTC.

This clonotype has a count of ten or more. The CDR3 is CASRGQGSTEAFF. The CDR3 DNA follows: TGTGCCAGCAGGGGACAGGGGTCGACTGAAGCTTTCTTT. The chain couples TRBV12-3 or TRBV12-4 to TRBJ1-1; TRBD1 agrees at 10 bases. Trimming at V came to 6 bases and at J to 5 bases, leaving 3 bases not matched to a gene. There are 13 residues in the CDR3.

This clonotype rates as medium-sized. The chain has TRBV20-1 and TRBJ1-4; TRBD1 agrees at 9 bases. The V and J ends lost 6 bases and 11 bases, in that order; junction bases with no gene match: 10. Germline CDR1 and CDR2: DFQATT and SNEGSKA (reference sequence). The CDR3 extends over 13 amino acids. In nucleotides, the CDR3 is TGCAGTGCCGAGGGACAGGGAGGGCAGAAACTGTTTTTT. Its translation is CSAEGQGGQKLFF.

Ten or more counts support this clonotype. This chain joins TRBV20-1 and TRBJ2-7; the match to TRBD1 covers 8 bases. The junction had 12 bases not matched to a gene; V was cut back by 4 bases and J by 7 bases. This CDR3 is 14 amino acids long. CDR1 is DFQATT, CDR2 SNEGSKA, per germline (reference sequence). This CDR3 reads CSANTDRAIGEQYF. The CDR3 nucleotides read TGCAGTGCTAACACGGACAGGGCTATTGGGGAGCAGTACTTC.

This clonotype is labeled as medium-sized (0.01 to 0.1%). The rearrangement joins TRBV5-5 to TRBJ1-1, with D tentatively TRBD1 (6 bases). The CDR3 totals 14 residues. V lost 4 bases and J lost 0, with 10 bases in between. Germline assignment: CDR1 SGHKS and CDR2 YYEKEE (reference sequence). CDR3 region: CASSQQGLNTEAFF. The CDR3 bases are TGTGCCAGCAGCCAACAGGGATTGAACACTGAAGCTTTCTTT.

This clonotype showed up many times. V and J are TRBV11-2 and TRBJ2-5; 10 bases line up with TRBD1. The germline gives CDR1 SGHAT, CDR2 FQNNGV. The V and J ends lost 3 bases and 4 bases, in that order; junction bases with no gene match: 2. There are 14 residues in the CDR3. The CDR3 region is CASSLDRGGETQYF. The CDR3 coding sequence is TGTGCCAGCAGCTTGGACAGGGGGGGAGAGACCCAGTACTTC.

In its sample, this clonotype is medium-sized (0.01 to 0.1%). The chain is built from TRBV19 and TRBJ1-5, with D perhaps matching TRBD1 (5 bases). From germline, CDR1 is LNHDA and CDR2 SQIVND (reference sequence). Trimming took 6 bases from V and 5 from J, leaving 23 bases between them. CDR3 length: 17 amino acids. The CDR3 reads CASSLLPRAGNDQPQHF. The CDR3 DNA follows: TGTGCCAGTAGCCTCCTCCCCCGGGCAGGGAACGATCAGCCCCAGCATTTT.

This sequence joins TRBV18 and TRBJ1-1; 8 nucleotides agree with TRBD1. This CDR3 comprises 15 residues. The germline V gene has CDR1 KGHSH and CDR2 LQKENI. The junction had 7 bases not matched to a gene; V was cut back by 1 base and J by 6 bases. In DNA form, the CDR3 reads TGTGCCAGCTCACCACAAAGGACAGGGACGCCTGAAGCTTTCTTT. Its translation is CASSPQRTGTPEAFF.

This clonotype qualifies as large. This sequence joins TRBV12-3 or TRBV12-4 and TRBJ2-1; TRBD2 matches 9 bases. The junction had 9 bases not matched to a gene; V was cut back by 5 bases and J by 1 base. The CDR3 has 17 amino acids. In DNA, the CDR3 is TGTGCCAGCAGTACTAGAGGACTAGCGCAGTCCTACAATGAGCAGTTCTTC. It translates to CASSTRGLAQSYNEQFF.

This clonotype showed up just a few times. V gene TRBV5-1 combines with J gene TRBJ2-7, with D hard to call. Germline V gene data show CDR1 as SGHRS and CDR2 as YFSETQ. Trimming left V 1 base short and J 6 bases short, with 11 bases between. The CDR3 totals 13 residues. The CDR3 region has the DNA TGCGCCAGCAGCTTGATCGCCGGGTCCGAGCAGTACTTC. Residues: CASSLIAGSEQYF.

This chain joins TRBV7-2 and TRBJ1-2, with TRBD1 as a possible D gene (5 bases). This CDR3 is 16 amino acids long. The germline V gene has CDR1 SGHTA and CDR2 FQGNSA. Trimming removed 2 bases at V and 0 bases at J, with 13 bases between. The CDR3, as DNA: TGTGCCAGCAGCTTAAGGATGGGGGGAGCTAACTATGGCTACACCTTC. Protein product: CASSLRMGGANYGYTF.

This clonotype has a handful of counts. V usage is TRBV6-4 and J usage is TRBJ1-6; D unresolved. Germline V lookup: CDR1 MRHNA, CDR2 SNTAGT. V was shortened by 6 bases and J by 4 bases, with 13 bases between the two germline ends. CDR3 length: 15 amino acids. The CDR3 loop reads CASSADRSYNSPLHF. The CDR3 DNA reads TGTGCCAGCAGCGCGGATAGGAGTTATAATTCACCCCTCCACTTT.

This clonotype rates as medium-sized (0.01 to 0.1%). The chain recombines TRBV24-1 with TRBJ1-5; TRBD1 matches at 7 bases. Germline-derived CDR1 and CDR2 are KGHDR and SFDVKD. V lost 11 bases and J lost 10; bases outside the gene matches: 19. The CDR3 consists of 15 residues. The CDR3 region is CAIGQVGMGLSPQHF. The CDR3 bases are TGTGCCATAGGACAGGTAGGAATGGGGCTCAGCCCCCAGCATTTT.

The chain combines TRBV6-2 or TRBV6-3 with TRBJ2-1, with D unresolved. This CDR3 is built from 13 residues. Germline V gene lookup returns CDR1 MNHEY and CDR2 SVGEGT. V gave up 2 bases and J gave up 10 bases, with 12 bases separating them. As DNA, the CDR3 is TGTGCCAGCAGTTACGCGTCAAGGACGGAGCAGTTCTTC. As protein: CASSYASRTEQFF.

By share, this clonotype ranks as medium-sized. This chain joins TRBV5-1 and TRBJ1-1, with a weak D call TRBD1 (5 bases). Germline CDR1 SGHRS, CDR2 YFSETQ. Trimming removed 4 bases at V and 0 bases at J, with 13 bases between. There are 15 residues in the CDR3. The CDR3 protein is CASSPLRGMNTEAFF. CDR3 nucleotide sequence: TGCGCCAGCAGCCCTCTACGGGGCATGAACACTGAAGCTTTCTTT.

This clonotype is classed as medium-sized. The chain recombines TRBV2 with TRBJ1-5; TRBD1 might be the D (6 bases). The CDR3 has 13 residues. With 4 bases removed from V and 5 bases from J, the gap between germline ends came to 9 bases. CDR1 and CDR2 from the germline V gene are SNHLY and FYNNEI. CDR3 loop: CASSGQDHQPQHF. As DNA, the CDR3 is TGTGCCAGCAGTGGACAGGACCATCAGCCCCAGCATTTT.

This clonotype was counted between two and nine times. This chain links TRBV6-2 or TRBV6-3 with TRBJ1-1; 9 bases are a match to TRBD1. The CDR3 sequence is 15 residues long. Germline V gene sequence: CDR1 MNHEY, CDR2 SVGEGT. J was trimmed by 1 base and V by 6 bases; bases with no gene match: 6. The CDR3 DNA follows: TGTGCCAGCAGGGAAGGACAGGGGCGGAACACTGAAGCTTTCTTT. Translated, it gives CASREGQGRNTEAFF.

In its sample, this clonotype was seen a few times. The chain couples TRBV24-1 to TRBJ1-5; D is possibly TRBD1 (6 bases). Germline lookup yields CDR1 KGHDR and CDR2 SFDVKD. The germline V and J ends were trimmed by 4 bases and 3 bases, with 12 bases remaining between them. The CDR3 totals 15 residues. DNA for the CDR3: TGTGCCACCAGTGACCCAGGACAGCCCAATCAGCCCCAGCATTTT. Translating gives CATSDPGQPNQPQHF.